This T cell receptor (beta chain) was profiled in a study of human T cells and chemical hapten exposure. This clonotype was counted only a few times. Stated time point: patch test 3, about 24 weeks after DPC sensitization. Treatment in this sample: therapeutic diphenylcyclopropenone sensitization with weekly scalp DPC. V lost 4 bases to trimming and J lost 2 bases; unmatched junction nucleotides: 1. Germline assignment: CDR1 SQVTM and CDR2 ANQGSEA. The CDR3 totals 12 residues. TCRdb independently ran MiXCR on the RACE reads; one entry per CDR3 protein. The data contain about 84,000 distinct CDR3 sequences, 9.5% to 14% of them seen just once; the ten biggest clones take up about 4%.

J is TRBJ2-7 and V is TRBV29-1, with 8 positions matching TRBD2. Sequencing used whole blood, obtained in connection with sensitization to the hapten diphenylcyclopropenone (DPC). The TCR was taken from a woman between 45 and 60 years old with alopecia areata. Some clones in this sample may be carry-over from other donors' samples. CDR3 DNA sequence: TGCAGCGTTGCAGCGGGGGCCTACGAGCAGTACTTC. It codes for CSVAAGAYEQYF.